Reported below is one TCR beta chain. Its antigen is unidentified. Trimming removed 6 bases from V and 0 bases from J, with 12 bases in between. Germline assignment: CDR1 MRHNA and CDR2 SNTAGT. There are 14 residues in the CDR3. Measured with immunoSEQ multiplex PCR; TCRdb has only the in-frame clones, and not every one. The data hold 25,000 to 30,000 clones, with roughly 85% observed a single time. This entry is derived from a study of cytotoxic CD8 clonotypes in ibrutinib-treated CLL. Study in general: Once treatment had gone on for a median of about twelve months, range 6 to 36, response samples were drawn. Study-wide findings and caveats: Baseline clonality, higher than in age-matched healthy donors, tracked circulating CD8+ T-cell counts.

The chain couples TRBV6-4 to TRBJ2-7; D is ambiguous. This TCR was sampled from a human donor with chronic lymphocytic leukemia. This specimen was PBMCs, taken after 24 months of ibrutinib treatment. The CDR3 DNA reads as TGTGCCAGCAGGGAGTCCCGACCCTCCTACGAGCAGTACTTC. Amino acids: CASRESRPSYEQYF.